The present entry profiles one T cell receptor (beta chain) with its context. Its antigen has not been determined. Per-base quality was not reported, and no clone a single base away is much larger than it. These data come from a study of Ad26.COV2.S vaccination and SARS-CoV-2 variants (dated by TCRdb to the early 2020s). Looking at the study overall: Vaccine-arm donors were drawn from COV1001, a multicentre, randomized, double-blind, placebo-controlled phase I-IIa trial of Ad26.COV2.S in healthy adults. Trial participants were randomized into five groups of five, in which low-dose or high-dose Ad26.COV2.S was given once or twice, or placebo was given on both occasions. The TCR-sequenced set comprised around 32 samples: about 19 Ad26.COV2.S vaccine recipients, 5 placebo recipients and 8 SARS-CoV-2 convalescent individuals. TCRbeta repertoire sequencing served as the tool for gauging how specific and how broad the SARS-CoV-2-reactive T cell receptors were following Ad26.COV2.S vaccination. Ad26.COV2.S was administered intramuscularly at 5 x 10^10 or 1 x 10^11 viral particles, either as a single shot or as two shots given 56 days apart. Blinding of investigators to trial group allocation was maintained during experiments and outcome assessment. What the authors observed across the whole study: Comparable non-spike TCR breadth was observed between vaccine and placebo recipients, consistent with only spike being contained in the vaccine. After vaccination, spike-specific CD8+ and CD4+ T cell responses were reported to show substantial breadth. Compared with placebo recipients, Ad26.COV2.S recipients showed higher spike-specific TCR breadth (P = 0.0014). The study lacked the statistical power to compare responses across vaccine doses or regimens. The authors noted that total T cell responses may have been underestimated by the TCR breadth and depth analyses.

TCRbeta CDR3 regions were sequenced with the immunoSEQ Assay. After extraction, genomic DNA underwent amplification by bias-controlled multiplex PCR, followed by high-throughput sequencing. The paper's data handling went like this. To quantify the absolute abundance of every unique TCRbeta CDR3 region, sequences were collapsed and filtered. T cell fraction was estimated by normalizing TCRbeta template counts to usable DNA, which was measured by amplifying reference genes present in all nucleated cells. Repertoire TCRs were annotated as SARS-CoV-2-specific by exact matching of V gene, CDR3 amino acid sequence and J gene to a known reactive TCR set. The reference SARS-CoV-2 TCR set came from MIRA and was filtered for enrichment in COVID-19-positive ImmuneCODE repertoires, removing public or cross-reactive TCRs. Drawing on the MIRA antigens, annotated TCRs were analysed further at the level of specific ORF or position within ORF. Breadth was defined as annotated unique rearrangements over total unique productive rearrangements; depth was the summed frequency of those rearrangements. Group comparisons of TCR breadth used two-sided Wilcoxon rank-sum tests. TCRdb retrieved this table from immuneACCESS and kept in-frame rearrangements only. Not all clones are present; in checked studies, unresolved V genes account for under half, and no reason is known for the remainder. V and J calls and clone size are copied from that table; D and trimming were computed from the DNA. In all, the sample holds roughly 250,000 clones, and 87% of those were seen once. The top ten clonotypes cover approximately 3% of the sample.

The junction carries 4 bases between V and J, which are trimmed by 4 bases and 2 bases respectively. The CDR3 covers 12 residues, taking in both the cysteine and the phenylalanine. Here the CDR3 DNA is all that survives: 36 bases in frame from base 1. As encoded in the germline V gene, CDR1 is MNHEY while CDR2 is SVGEGT. Taken with the paper, the label for treatment or condition translates to: about 20 received Ad26.COV2.S at low or high dose, single or two shots; 5 received placebo; per-sample allocation not given. Repertoires of vaccine and placebo recipients were sequenced from samples collected on day 63 after the first injection. Between 29 July and 7 August 2020, Cohort 1b enrolled 20 to 30 adults aged 18-55 years at one site in Boston, USA. As a vaccine, Ad26.COV2.S was a replication-incompetent adenovirus type 26 vector that expressed a prefusion-stabilized SARS-CoV-2 spike protein derived from the original Wuhan strain.

The material sequenced was peripheral blood, taken in a trial of Ad26.COV2.S vaccine versus placebo. The chain uses TRBV6-2 or TRBV6-3 and TRBJ2-3; the D gene identity is not certain. This TCR came from a person aged 18-60 years who received the Ad26.COV2.S COVID-19 vaccine or a placebo. The CDR3 protein is CASSSVTDTQYF. The DNA is TGTGCCAGCAGTTCCGTCACAGATACGCAGTATTTT.